These 9 T cell receptor beta chains were sequenced from one sample in a study of T cell responses to AZD1222 COVID-19 vaccine. Sequencing was performed with immunoSEQ multiplex PCR; in TCRdb, only in-frame clones are kept and a portion is missing. The table includes roughly 150,000 clones, 90% detected once. Sequences were derived from peripheral blood, sampled on day 0 of AZD1222 vaccination. The receptors were sampled from an adult in good health.

Turning to this clone: Other DNA sequences in the same sample also yield this CDR3. The chain couples TRBV19 to TRBJ1-5; maybe TRBD1 (5 bases). Per the germline V gene, CDR1 is LNHDA and CDR2 is SQIVND (reference sequence). The CDR3 length is 13 residues. V lost 1 base to trimming and J lost 7 bases, with 8 bases between them. The CDR3 region has the DNA TGTGCCAGTAGTATAGGCGGGGGGCAGCCCCAGCATTTT. Amino acids: CASSIGGGQPQHF.

The chain recombines TRBV7-8 with TRBJ2-1; TRBD2 matches 7 bases. This CDR3 contains 15 residues. V lost 4 bases to trimming and J lost 5 bases; unmatched junction nucleotides: 8. Germline V gene lookup returns CDR1 SGHVS and CDR2 FQNEAQ. CDR3: CASSSSGVFNNEQFF. The CDR3 bases are TGTGCCAGCAGCTCAAGCGGGGTTTTTAACAATGAGCAGTTCTTC.

The V call is TRBV11-1, the J call TRBJ2-1; the match to TRBD2 covers 14 bases. Germline V gene sequence: CDR1 SGHAT, CDR2 FQDESV (reference sequence). The CDR3 has 15 amino acids. V was clipped by 5 bases and J by 12 bases; unmatched bases: 9. Here the CDR3 reads CASSPQRTSGRLQFF. In DNA, the CDR3 is TGTGCCAGCAGCCCGCAAAGGACTAGCGGGAGGCTGCAGTTCTTC.

This chain connects TRBV4-2 to TRBJ1-6; 7 bases are a match to TRBD1. Looked up from germline, CDR1 is LGHNA and CDR2 is YNFKEQ. Trimming cost V 1 base and J 8 bases; bases outside gene matches: 5. The CDR3 is 15 amino acids. The CDR3 sequence: CASSQGAGGYSPLHF. CDR3 coding DNA: TGTGCCAGCAGCCAAGGGGCAGGGGGTTATTCACCCCTCCACTTT.

V is TRBV7-6 and J is TRBJ2-5, with D maybe TRBD1 (6 bases). CDR1 is SGHVS, CDR2 FNYEAQ, per germline. This CDR3 has 15 amino acids. With 3 bases removed from V and 3 bases from J, the gap between germline ends came to 14 bases. The CDR3 DNA is TGTGCCAGCAGCTTCCGGGACAACATAAAAGAGACCCAGTACTTC. This translates into CASSFRDNIKETQYF.

This sequence joins TRBV15 and TRBJ1-2; the D is unclear. V lost 0 bases to trimming and J lost 1 base, with 12 bases between them. Per the germline V gene, CDR1 is LNHNV and CDR2 is YYDKDF (reference sequence). The CDR3 is 16 amino acids. The CDR3 protein is CATSRERRIINYGYTF. Here the CDR3 DNA reads TGTGCCACCAGCAGAGAACGCCGAATAATTAACTATGGCTACACCTTC.

The chain recombines TRBV10-2 with TRBJ1-5, with D possibly being TRBD1 (5 bases). The CDR3 covers 14 residues. V was cut by 2 bases and J by 4 bases, with 9 bases left in between. Germline assignment: CDR1 WSHSY and CDR2 SAAADI. The CDR3 protein is CASSEANRNQPQHF. Here the CDR3 DNA reads TGCGCCAGCAGTGAGGCGAACAGGAATCAGCCCCAGCATTTT.

The rearrangement joins TRBV4-3 to TRBJ2-1; 11 bases agree with TRBD2. Looked up from germline, CDR1 is LGHNA and CDR2 is YSLEER. V was clipped by 1 base and J by 2 bases; unmatched bases: 7. CDR3 length: 18 residues. The CDR3 sequence is CASSQVLSSGGTYNEQFF. In DNA, the CDR3 is TGCGCCAGCAGCCAAGTTTTGTCTAGCGGGGGGACCTACAATGAGCAGTTCTTC.

The chain employs TRBV4-3 and TRBJ1-6; D is perhaps TRBD1 (5 bases). The CDR3 covers 13 residues. Germline CDR1 reads LGHNA; CDR2 reads YSLEER. The ends were cut back, 1 base at V and 9 bases at J, with 7 bases in the middle. The CDR3 here is CASSQAGISPLHF. The CDR3 nucleotides are TGCGCCAGCAGCCAAGCAGGGATTTCACCCCTCCACTTT.